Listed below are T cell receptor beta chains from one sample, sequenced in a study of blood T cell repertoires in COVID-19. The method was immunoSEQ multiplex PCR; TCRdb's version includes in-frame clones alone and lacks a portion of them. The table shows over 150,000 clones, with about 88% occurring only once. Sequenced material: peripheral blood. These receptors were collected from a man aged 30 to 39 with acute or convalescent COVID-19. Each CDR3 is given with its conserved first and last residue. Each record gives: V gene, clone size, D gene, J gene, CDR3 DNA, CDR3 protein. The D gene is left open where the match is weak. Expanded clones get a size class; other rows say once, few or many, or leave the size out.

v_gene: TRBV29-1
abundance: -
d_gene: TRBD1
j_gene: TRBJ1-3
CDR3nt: TGCAGCGCCGGACAGGGAACCGGAAACACCATATATTTT
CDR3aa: CSAGQGTGNTIYF

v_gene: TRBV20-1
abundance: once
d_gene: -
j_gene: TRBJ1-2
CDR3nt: TGCAGTGCTAGTCCGGACTATGGCTACACCTTC
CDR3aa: CSASPDYGYTF

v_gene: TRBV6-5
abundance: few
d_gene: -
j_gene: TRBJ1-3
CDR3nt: TGTGCCAGCAGTTACTCGGAGAGGAGCTCTGGAAACACCATATATTTT
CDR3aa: CASSYSERSSGNTIYF

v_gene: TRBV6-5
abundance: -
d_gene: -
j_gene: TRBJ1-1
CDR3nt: TGTGCCAGCAAGGAGGGGAACACTGAAGCTTTCTTT
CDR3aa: CASKEGNTEAFF

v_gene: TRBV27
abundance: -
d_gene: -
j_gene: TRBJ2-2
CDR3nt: TGTGCCAGCAGTCCAAACAGGGCAGAGGGCGGGGAGCTGTTTTTT
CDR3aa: CASSPNRAEGGELFF

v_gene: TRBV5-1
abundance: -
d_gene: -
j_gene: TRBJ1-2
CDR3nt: TGCGCCAGCAGCTTTTTAAACAGGGATGGCTACACCTTC
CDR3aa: CASSFLNRDGYTF

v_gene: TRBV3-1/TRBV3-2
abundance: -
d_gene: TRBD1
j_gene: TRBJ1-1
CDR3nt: TGTGCCAGCAGCCCCGGACAGGGTAAGATCACTGAAGCTTTCTTT
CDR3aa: CASSPGQGKITEAFF

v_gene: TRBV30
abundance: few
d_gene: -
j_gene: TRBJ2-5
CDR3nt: TGTGCCTGGAAGTGGGGCAGGGGCAAAGAGACCCAGTACTTC
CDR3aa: CAWKWGRGKETQYF

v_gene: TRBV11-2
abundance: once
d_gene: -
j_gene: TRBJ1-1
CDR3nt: TGTGCCAGCAGCTCGGGACTTTTGGTGCACACTGAAGCTTTCTTT
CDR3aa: CASSSGLLVHTEAFF

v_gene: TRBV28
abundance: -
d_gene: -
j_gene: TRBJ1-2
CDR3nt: TGTGCCAGCAGCCCCCAGGGCAACGGCTATGGCTACACCTTC
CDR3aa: CASSPQGNGYGYTF

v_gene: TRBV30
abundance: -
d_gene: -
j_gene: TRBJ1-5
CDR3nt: TGTGCCTGGACCTTAGGGGGAAATCAGCCCCAGCATTTT
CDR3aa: CAWTLGGNQPQHF

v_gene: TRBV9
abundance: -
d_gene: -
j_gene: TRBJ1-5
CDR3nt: TGTGCCAGCACTTGTAATCAGCCCCAGCATTTT
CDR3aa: CASTCNQPQHF

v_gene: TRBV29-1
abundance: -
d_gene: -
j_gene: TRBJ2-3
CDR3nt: TGCAGCGTTGGGGACTTCCCCTTCACAGATACGCAGTATTTT
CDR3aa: CSVGDFPFTDTQYF

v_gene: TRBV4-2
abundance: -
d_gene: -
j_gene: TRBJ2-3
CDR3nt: TGTGCCAGCAGCCAAGCATCCGATACGCAGTATTTT
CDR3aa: CASSQASDTQYF

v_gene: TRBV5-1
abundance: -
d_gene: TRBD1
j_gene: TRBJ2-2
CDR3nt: TGCGCCAGCAGCCAGGGGGATACAGGGGCCGGGGAGTTGTTTTTT
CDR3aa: CASSQGDTGAGELFF

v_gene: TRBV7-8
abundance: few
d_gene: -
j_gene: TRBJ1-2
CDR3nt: TGTGCCAGCAGCCAAACTCCGTCTGACTATGGCTACACCTTC
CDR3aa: CASSQTPSDYGYTF

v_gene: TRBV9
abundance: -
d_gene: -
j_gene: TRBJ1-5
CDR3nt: TGTGCCAGCAGCCCAAGGGACACCTATCAGCCCCAGCATTTT
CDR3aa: CASSPRDTYQPQHF

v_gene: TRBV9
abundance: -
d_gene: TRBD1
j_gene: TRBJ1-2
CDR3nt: TGTGCCAGCAGCGTAACAGGGGGCCCGTATGGCTACACCTTC
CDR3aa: CASSVTGGPYGYTF